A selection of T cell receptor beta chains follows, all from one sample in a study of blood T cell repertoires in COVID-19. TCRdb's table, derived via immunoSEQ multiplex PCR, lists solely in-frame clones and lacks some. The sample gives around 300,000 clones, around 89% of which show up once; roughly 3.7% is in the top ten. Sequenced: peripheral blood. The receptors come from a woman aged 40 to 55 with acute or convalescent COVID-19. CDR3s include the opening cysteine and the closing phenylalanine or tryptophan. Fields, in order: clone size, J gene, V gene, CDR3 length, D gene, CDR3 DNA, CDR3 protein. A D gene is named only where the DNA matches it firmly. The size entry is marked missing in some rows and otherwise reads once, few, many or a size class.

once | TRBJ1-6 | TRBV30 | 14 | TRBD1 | TGTGCCTGGAGCGGGACAGCCTATAATTCACCCCTCCACTTT | CAWSGTAYNSPLHF
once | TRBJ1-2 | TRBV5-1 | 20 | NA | TGCGCCAGCAGCCGACACCCGAGTCCCAACCCACAGACAACTAACTATGGCTACACCTTC | CASSRHPSPNPQTTNYGYTF
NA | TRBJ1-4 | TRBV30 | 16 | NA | TGTGCCTGGAGTCATAATTGGGGACTACCTAATGAAAAACTGTTTTTT | CAWSHNWGLPNEKLFF
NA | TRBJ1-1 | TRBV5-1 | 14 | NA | TGCGCCAGCAAAACAGGAACAATGAACACTGAAGCTTTCTTT | CASKTGTMNTEAFF
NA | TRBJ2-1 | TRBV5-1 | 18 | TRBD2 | TGCGCCAGCAGCTTGGGTCCGGCTAGCGGGGGGGCCTTTCGTGAGCAGTTCTTC | CASSLGPASGGAFREQFF
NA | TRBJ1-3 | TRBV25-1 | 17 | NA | TGTGCCAGCAGTGGTTTAACAAGTGCCCTCTCTGGAAACACCATATATTTT | CASSGLTSALSGNTIYF
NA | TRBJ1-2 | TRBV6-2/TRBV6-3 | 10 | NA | TGTGCCAGCAGTTCCGATGGCTACACCTTC | CASSSDGYTF
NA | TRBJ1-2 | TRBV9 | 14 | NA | TGTGCCAGCAGCGTAGAAAGGGGATTCGGTGGCTACACCTTC | CASSVERGFGGYTF
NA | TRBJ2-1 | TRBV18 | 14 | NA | TGTGCCAGCTCACCCCCGTGGCAAGACAATGAGCAGTTCTTC | CASSPPWQDNEQFF
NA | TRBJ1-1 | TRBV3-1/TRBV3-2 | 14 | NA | TGTGCCAGCAAATTCGGGGGAGGGCTCGCCGAAGCTTTCTTT | CASKFGGGLAEAFF
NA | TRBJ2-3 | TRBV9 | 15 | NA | TGTGCCAGCAGCGTAGTCGGGGGTAGCACAGATACGCAGTATTTT | CASSVVGGSTDTQYF
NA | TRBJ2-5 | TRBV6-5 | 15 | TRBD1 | TGTGCCAGCACCGAGACAGGGGGCGGCCCCGGGACCCAGTACTTC | CASTETGGGPGTQYF
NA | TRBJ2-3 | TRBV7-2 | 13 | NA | TGTGCCAGCAGCCGCCGACTAGGGGATACGCAGTATTTT | CASSRRLGDTQYF
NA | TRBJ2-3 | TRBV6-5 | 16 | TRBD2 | TGTGCCAGCAGTTACGGGACTAGCGGGGCCACAGATACGCAGTATTTT | CASSYGTSGATDTQYF
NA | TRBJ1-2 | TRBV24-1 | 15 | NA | TGTGCCACCAGTGATCCAGGGTTCTCAAACTATGGCTACACCTTC | CATSDPGFSNYGYTF
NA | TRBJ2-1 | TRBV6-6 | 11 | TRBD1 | TGTGCCAGCAGGACAGGGGCTGAGCAGTTCTTC | CASRTGAEQFF
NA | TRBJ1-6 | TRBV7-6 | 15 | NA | TGTGCCAGCAGCTTACGGGCAGGGTTTAATTCACCCCTCCACTTT | CASSLRAGFNSPLHF
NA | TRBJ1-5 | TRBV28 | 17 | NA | TGTGCCAGCAGTCACACCCCCCTGGACATTAGCAATCAGCCCCAGCATTTT | CASSHTPLDISNQPQHF
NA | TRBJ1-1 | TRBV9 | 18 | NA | TGTGCCAGCAGCGGGGTCGGACAGCCTACCCTAATGAACACTGAAGCTTTCTTT | CASSGVGQPTLMNTEAFF
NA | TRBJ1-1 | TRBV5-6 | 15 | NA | TGTGCCAGCAGCCCACGATGGGGGCTGAACACTGAAGCTTTCTTT | CASSPRWGLNTEAFF
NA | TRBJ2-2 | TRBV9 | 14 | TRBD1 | TGTGCCAGCAGCTTGGGACAGGGCGCCGGGGAGCTGTTTTTT | CASSLGQGAGELFF
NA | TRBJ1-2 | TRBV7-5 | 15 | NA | TGTGCCAGAAGCAGACGACAGGTACCTCTCTATGGCTACACCTTC | CARSRRQVPLYGYTF
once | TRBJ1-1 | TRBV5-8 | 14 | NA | TGTGCCAGCAGCTTGGCGCAGGGCAACACTGAAGCTTTCTTT | CASSLAQGNTEAFF
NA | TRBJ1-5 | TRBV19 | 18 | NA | TGTGCCACCTCCCTGATCGGGGTATTCCCGCCGAGCAATCAGCCCCAGCATTTT | CATSLIGVFPPSNQPQHF
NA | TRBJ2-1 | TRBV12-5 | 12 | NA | TGTGCTAGTGGTTTGGAAACAGGGGAGCAGTTCTTC | CASGLETGEQFF
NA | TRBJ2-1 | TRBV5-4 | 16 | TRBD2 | TGTGCCAGCAGCTTGGAAAGCGGGGGGGGGCACAATGAGCAGTTCTTC | CASSLESGGGHNEQFF
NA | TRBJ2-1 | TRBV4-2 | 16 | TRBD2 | TGTGCCAGCAGCCAAGGGACTAGCGGGGGGTACAATGAGCAGTTCTTC | CASSQGTSGGYNEQFF
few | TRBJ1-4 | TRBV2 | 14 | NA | TGTGCCAGCGGGACGAGGGGGATTAATGAAAAACTGTTTTTT | CASGTRGINEKLFF
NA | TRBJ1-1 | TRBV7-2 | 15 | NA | TGTGCCAGCAGACGGGGTGGGTCAGGGGCCACTGAAGCTTTCTTT | CASRRGGSGATEAFF
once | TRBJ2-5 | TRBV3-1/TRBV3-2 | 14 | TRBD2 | TGTGCCAGCAGCCCGACGGGGGGTCCAGAGACCCAGTACTTC | CASSPTGGPETQYF
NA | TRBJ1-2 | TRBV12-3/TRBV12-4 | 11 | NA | TGTGCCAGCACCGCTAACTATGGCTACACCTTC | CASTANYGYTF
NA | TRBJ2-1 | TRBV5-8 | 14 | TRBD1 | TGTGCCAGCAGCTTGGGACAGGGCTACAATGAGCAGTTCTTC | CASSLGQGYNEQFF
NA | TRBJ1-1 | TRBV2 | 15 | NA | TGTGCCAGCAGGTTTCGGACACGCGAGAACACTGAAGCTTTCTTT | CASRFRTRENTEAFF
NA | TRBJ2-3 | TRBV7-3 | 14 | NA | TGTGCCAGCAGCTCGCAGGGCCTTACAGATACGCAGTATTTT | CASSSQGLTDTQYF
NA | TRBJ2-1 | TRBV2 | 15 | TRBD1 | TGTGCCAGCAGTGATTTCAGGGGGCGATACAATGAGCAGTTCTTC | CASSDFRGRYNEQFF
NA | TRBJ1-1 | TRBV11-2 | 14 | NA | TGTGCCAGCAGCCAGAGGGGGAGGGGCACTGAAGCTTTCTTT | CASSQRGRGTEAFF
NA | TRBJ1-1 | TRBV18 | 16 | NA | TGTGCCAGCTCACCAAATGAACATTGGCCAAACACTGAAGCTTTCTTT | CASSPNEHWPNTEAFF
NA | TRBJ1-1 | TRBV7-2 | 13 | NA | TGTGCCAGCAGCTTAGTTATGAACACTGAAGCTTTCTTT | CASSLVMNTEAFF
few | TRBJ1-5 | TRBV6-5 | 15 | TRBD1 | TGTGCCAGCAGGGGGACAGGGGGGGGCAATCAGCCCCAGCATTTT | CASRGTGGGNQPQHF
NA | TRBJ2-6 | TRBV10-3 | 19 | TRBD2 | TGTGCCATCTTGACGACTAGCGGGGGTCCCGTTTCTGGGGCCAACGTCCTGACTTTC | CAILTTSGGPVSGANVLTF
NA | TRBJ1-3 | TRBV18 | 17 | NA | TGTGCCAGCTCACCAAAGGATGCGGGGTTCGCTGGAAACACCATATATTTT | CASSPKDAGFAGNTIYF